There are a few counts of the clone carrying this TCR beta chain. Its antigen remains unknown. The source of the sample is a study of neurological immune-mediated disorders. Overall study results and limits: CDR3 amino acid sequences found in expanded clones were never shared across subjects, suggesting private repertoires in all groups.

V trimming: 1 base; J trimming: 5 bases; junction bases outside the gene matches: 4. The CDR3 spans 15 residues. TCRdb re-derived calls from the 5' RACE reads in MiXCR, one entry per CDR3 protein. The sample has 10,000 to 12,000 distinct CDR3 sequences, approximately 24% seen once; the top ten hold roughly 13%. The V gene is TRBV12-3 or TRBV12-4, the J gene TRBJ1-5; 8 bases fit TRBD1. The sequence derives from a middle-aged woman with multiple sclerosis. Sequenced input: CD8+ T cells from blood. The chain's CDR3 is CASSLEQGGHQPQHF. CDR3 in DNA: TGTGCCAGCAGTTTAGAACAGGGGGGACATCAGCCCCAGCATTTT.